This T cell receptor beta chain was documented in a study of tumor-infiltrating lymphocytes in primary liver carcinoma. Study-wide background: Staging placed the tumors at T1-T3 N0M0, and they measured about 4.2 to 10 cm across. Samples returned roughly 3.65 to 8 million productive TCRbeta reads each. Read depth did not differ significantly between tissue types.

In the case of this clonotype: Since no conserved phenylalanine or tryptophan closes the CDR3, a read error is the likely cause.

The source material, 20-30 mg of unsorted bulk tissue, was used to co-extract RNA and DNA. Tumor samples each held over 80% viable tumor cells. This CDR3 comprises 17 residues. V was pared by 0 bases and J by 3 bases, with 7 bases of the junction left unmatched. The germline gives CDR1 SGHRS, CDR2 YFSETQ. The input was roughly 0.5 ug total RNA; TCR beta cDNA was made from it with a constant-region primer. Libraries of TCR beta came from three nested multiplex PCR rounds with slightly modified ARM-PCR. Researchers ran the first two PCR rounds for roughly 11 cycles each with TRBV1-TRBV30 forward primers and a C-beta reverse primer. TCRdb reprocessed the multiplex PCR reads via MiXCR and lists one record per CDR3 protein. The sample contains under 110,000 distinct CDR3 sequences, 55% to 80% of which appear only once.

V usage is TRBV5-1 and J usage is TRBJ2-5; 11 positions agree with TRBD2. Sequenced sample: liver tumor tissue from sampling region 2. The subset: tumor region T2, inferior pole. This TCR was sampled from an older woman with primary liver carcinoma and hepatitis B virus infection. The CDR3 here is CASSLGLVLAGEETQYI. For the CDR3, the DNA is TGCGCCAGCAGCTTGGGACTCGTACTAGCGGGAGAAGAGACCCAGTACATC.